The TCR beta chain described here comes from a study of shared clonotypes between healthy human individuals. CDR3 length equals 18 residues. Per germline, CDR1 SGHVS and CDR2 FQNEAQ. V gave up 0 bases and J gave up 5 bases; unmatched junction bases: 11. Original processing notes: ImmunoSEQ output lacked quality scores and full-length reads, limiting matched filtering. Profiled with immunoSEQ multiplex PCR; TCRdb holds only in-frame clones, not every one. V and J calls and clone size are given by that table; D and trimming were obtained from the DNA. The sample includes about a million clones, approximately 75% seen only once; the top ten take approximately 0.95%.

The sequence derives from a man between 18 and 35 years old in good health. Some clones in this sample may be carry-over from other donors' samples. The rearrangement joins TRBV7-8 to TRBJ2-5; 11 nucleotides line up with TRBD2. Sequencing was carried out using memory CD4+ T cells from PBMCs. Subset defined: CD45RA-negative fraction. CDR3 sequence: CASSLAPPLAGGGETQYF. The CDR3 region has the DNA TGTGCCAGCAGCTTAGCGCCCCCCCTAGCGGGAGGAGGGGAGACCCAGTACTTC.